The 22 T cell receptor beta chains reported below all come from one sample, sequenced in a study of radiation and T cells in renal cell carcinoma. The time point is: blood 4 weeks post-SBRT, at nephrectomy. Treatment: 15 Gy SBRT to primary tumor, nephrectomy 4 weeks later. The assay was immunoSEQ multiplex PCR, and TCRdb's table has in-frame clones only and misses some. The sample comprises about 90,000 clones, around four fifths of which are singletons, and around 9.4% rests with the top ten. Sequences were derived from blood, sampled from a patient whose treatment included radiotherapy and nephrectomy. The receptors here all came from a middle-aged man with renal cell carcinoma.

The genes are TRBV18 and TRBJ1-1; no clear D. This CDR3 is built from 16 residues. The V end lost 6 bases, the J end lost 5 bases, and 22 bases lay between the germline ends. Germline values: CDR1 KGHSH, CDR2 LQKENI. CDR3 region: CASSLSQLIGRTEAFF. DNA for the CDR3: TGTGCCAGCTCTTTATCCCAGCTGATAGGGCGGACTGAAGCTTTCTTT.

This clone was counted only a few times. CDR3 DNA sequence: TGTGCCAGCAGCTTCGACAGGGAGAAGACCCAGTACTTC. Translation gives CASSFDREKTQYF. The chain employs TRBV5-8 and TRBJ2-5, with 7 bases that match TRBD1. The ends lost 2 bases at V and 6 bases at J; junction bases unmatched: 4. The CDR3 has 13 amino acids. Germline CDR1 is SGHTS and CDR2 is YDEGEE.

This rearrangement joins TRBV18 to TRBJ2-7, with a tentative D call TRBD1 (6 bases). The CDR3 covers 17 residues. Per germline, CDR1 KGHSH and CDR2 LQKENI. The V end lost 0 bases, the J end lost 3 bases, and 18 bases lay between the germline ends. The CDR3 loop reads CASSPPQGSQSIYEQYF. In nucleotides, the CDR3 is TGTGCCAGCTCACCACCTCAGGGGTCCCAAAGCATCTACGAGCAGTACTTC.

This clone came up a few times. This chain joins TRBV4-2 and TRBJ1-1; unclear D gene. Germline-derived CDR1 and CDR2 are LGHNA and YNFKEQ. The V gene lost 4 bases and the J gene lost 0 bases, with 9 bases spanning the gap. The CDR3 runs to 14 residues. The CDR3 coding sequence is TGTGCCAGCAGCCGGCACGACATGAACACTGAAGCTTTCTTT. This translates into CASSRHDMNTEAFF.

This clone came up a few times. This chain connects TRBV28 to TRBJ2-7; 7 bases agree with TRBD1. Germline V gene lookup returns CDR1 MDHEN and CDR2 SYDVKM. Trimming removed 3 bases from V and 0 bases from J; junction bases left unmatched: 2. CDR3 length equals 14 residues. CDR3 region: CASSFDRASYEQYF. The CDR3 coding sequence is TGTGCCAGCAGTTTTGACAGGGCCTCCTACGAGCAGTACTTC.

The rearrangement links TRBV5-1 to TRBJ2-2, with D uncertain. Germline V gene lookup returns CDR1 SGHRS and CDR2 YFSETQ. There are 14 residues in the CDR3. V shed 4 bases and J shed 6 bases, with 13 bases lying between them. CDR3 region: CASSVGHGSGELFF. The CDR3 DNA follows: TGCGCCAGCAGCGTCGGTCACGGGTCCGGGGAGCTGTTTTTT. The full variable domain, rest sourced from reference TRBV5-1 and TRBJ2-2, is KAGVTQTPRYLIKTRGQQVTLSCSPISGHRSVSWYQQTPGQGLQFLFEYFSETQRNKGNFPGRFSGRQFSNSRSEMNVSTLELGDSALYLCASSVGHGSGELFFGEGSRLTVL.

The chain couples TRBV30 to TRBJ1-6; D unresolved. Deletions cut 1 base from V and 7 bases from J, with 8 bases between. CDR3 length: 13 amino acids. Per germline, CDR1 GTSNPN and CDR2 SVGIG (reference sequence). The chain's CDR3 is CAWSATPNSPLHF. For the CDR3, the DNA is TGTGCCTGGAGTGCTACCCCGAATTCACCCCTCCACTTT.

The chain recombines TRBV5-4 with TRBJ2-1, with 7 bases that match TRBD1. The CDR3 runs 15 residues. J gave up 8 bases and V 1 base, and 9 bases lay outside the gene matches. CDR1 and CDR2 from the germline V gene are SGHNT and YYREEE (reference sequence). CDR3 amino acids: CASSLPGDREDEQFF. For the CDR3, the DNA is TGTGCCAGCAGCTTGCCAGGGGACAGAGAAGATGAGCAGTTCTTC.

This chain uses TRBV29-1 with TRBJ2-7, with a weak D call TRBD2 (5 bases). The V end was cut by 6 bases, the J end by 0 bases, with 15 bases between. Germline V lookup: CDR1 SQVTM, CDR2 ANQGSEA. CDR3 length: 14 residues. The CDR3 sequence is CSVAAGLASYEQYF. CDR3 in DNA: TGCAGCGTGGCCGCGGGCCTCGCCTCCTACGAGCAGTACTTC.

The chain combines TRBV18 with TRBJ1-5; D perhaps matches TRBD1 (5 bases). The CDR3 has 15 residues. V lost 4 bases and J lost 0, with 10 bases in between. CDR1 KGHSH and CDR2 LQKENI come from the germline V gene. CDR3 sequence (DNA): TGTGCCAGCTCACGGGACTTCCTTAGCAATCAGCCCCAGCATTTT. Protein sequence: CASSRDFLSNQPQHF. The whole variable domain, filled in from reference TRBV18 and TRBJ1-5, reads NAGVMQNPRHLVRRRGQEARLRCSPMKGHSHVYWYRQLPEEGLKFMVYLQKENIIDESGMPKERFSAEFPKEGPSILRIQQVVRGDSAAYFCASSRDFLSNQPQHFGDGTRLSIL.

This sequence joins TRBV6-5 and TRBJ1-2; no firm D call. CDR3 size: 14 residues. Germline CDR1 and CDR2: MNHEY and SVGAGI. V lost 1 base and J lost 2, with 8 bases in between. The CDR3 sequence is CASSYFGPNYGYTF. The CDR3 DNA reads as TGTGCCAGCAGTTACTTTGGCCCGAACTATGGCTACACCTTC.

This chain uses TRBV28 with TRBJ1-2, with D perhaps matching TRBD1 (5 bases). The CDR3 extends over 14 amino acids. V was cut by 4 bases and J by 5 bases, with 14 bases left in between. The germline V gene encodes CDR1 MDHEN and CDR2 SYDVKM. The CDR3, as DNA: TGTGCCAGCAGTTCCCAGGGACGGGGGTATGGCTACACCTTC. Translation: CASSSQGRGYGYTF.

CDR3 sequence: CASRAGRGTDTQYF. The CDR3 nucleotides read TGTGCCAGCAGAGCAGGGCGGGGGACAGATACGCAGTATTTT. The chain joins TRBV7-2 to TRBJ2-3; 7 bases agree with TRBD2. The CDR3 sequence is 14 residues long. Unmatched junction bases numbered 6, after V lost 6 bases and J lost 3 bases. Germline V CDR1 and CDR2: SGHTA, FQGNSA.

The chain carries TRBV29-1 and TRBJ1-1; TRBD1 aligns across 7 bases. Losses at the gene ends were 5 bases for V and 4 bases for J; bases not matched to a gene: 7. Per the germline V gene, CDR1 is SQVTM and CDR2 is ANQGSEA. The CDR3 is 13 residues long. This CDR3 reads CSVRQGLVTEAFF. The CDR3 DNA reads TGCAGCGTTAGACAGGGTTTGGTCACTGAAGCTTTCTTT.

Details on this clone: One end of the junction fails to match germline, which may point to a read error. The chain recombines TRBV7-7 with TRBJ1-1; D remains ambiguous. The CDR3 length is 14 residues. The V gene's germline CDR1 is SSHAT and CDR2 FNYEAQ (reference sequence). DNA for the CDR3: TGTGCTAGCAGCTCCCCCGGCCAGAACACTGAAGCTTTCTTT. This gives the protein CASSSPGQNTEAFF.

The CDR3 loop is CSVRHTYEQYF. For the CDR3, the DNA is TGCAGCGTGAGGCACACTTACGAGCAGTACTTC. This rearrangement joins TRBV29-1 to TRBJ2-7; D is uncertain. The CDR3 runs 11 residues. The V end lost 6 bases, the J end lost 4 bases, and 10 bases lay between the germline ends. CDR1 SQVTM and CDR2 ANQGSEA come from the germline V gene.

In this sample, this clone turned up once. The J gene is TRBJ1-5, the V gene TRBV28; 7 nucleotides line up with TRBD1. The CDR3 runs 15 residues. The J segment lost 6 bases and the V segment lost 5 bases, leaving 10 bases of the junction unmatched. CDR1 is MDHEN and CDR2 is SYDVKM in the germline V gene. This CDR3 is CASSAPVTGIQPQHF. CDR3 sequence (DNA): TGTGCCAGCAGTGCCCCCGTGACAGGGATTCAGCCCCAGCATTTT.

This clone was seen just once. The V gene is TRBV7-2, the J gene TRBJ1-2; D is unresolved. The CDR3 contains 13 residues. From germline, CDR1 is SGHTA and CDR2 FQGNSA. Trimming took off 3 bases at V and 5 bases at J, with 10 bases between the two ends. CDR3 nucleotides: TGTGCCAGCAGCTTGGGCAGGTTATATGGCTACACCTTC. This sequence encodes CASSLGRLYGYTF.

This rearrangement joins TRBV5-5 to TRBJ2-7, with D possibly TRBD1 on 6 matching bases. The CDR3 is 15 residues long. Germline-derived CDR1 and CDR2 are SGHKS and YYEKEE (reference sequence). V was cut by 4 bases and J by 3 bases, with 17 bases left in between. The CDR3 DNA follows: TGTGCCAGCAGCCCCGACAGGTCCGTAGACTACGAGCAGTACTTC. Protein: CASSPDRSVDYEQYF.

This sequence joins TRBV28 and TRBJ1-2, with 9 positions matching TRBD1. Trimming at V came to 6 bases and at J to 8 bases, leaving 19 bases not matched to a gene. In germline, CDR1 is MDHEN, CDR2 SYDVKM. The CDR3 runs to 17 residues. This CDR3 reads CASSYPGTGSFLNGYTF. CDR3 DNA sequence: TGTGCCAGCAGCTACCCCGGGACAGGGTCCTTTCTGAACGGCTACACCTTC.

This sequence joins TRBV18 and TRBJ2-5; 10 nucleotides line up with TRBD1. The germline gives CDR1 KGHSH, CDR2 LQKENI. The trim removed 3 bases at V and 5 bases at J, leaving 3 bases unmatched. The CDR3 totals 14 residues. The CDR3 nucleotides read TGTGCCAGCTCACCGGGACAGGGGTGGGAGACCCAGTACTTC. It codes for CASSPGQGWETQYF.

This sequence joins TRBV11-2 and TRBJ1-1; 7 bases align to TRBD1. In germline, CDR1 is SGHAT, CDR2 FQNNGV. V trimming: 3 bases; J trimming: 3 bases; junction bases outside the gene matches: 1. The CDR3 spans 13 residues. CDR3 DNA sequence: TGTGCCAGCAGCTTTACAGGGGACACTGAAGCTTTCTTT. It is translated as CASSFTGDTEAFF.